One sample yielded the 11 T cell receptor beta chains listed below, sequenced in a study of T cells in Graves' hyperthyroidism and ophthalmopathy. Amplified TCR beta CDR3 regions derived from RNA transcripts. Researchers ran a first-round RT-PCR on the TCR CDR3 using the HTBI primer set. TCRdb used MiXCR to reprocess the multiplex PCR reads, holding one entry per CDR3 protein. The sample contains 800,000 or so distinct CDR3 sequences, around 38% of which appear only once. The sample comprised blood. The receptors derive from a man between 18 and 35 years old with Graves' hyperthyroidism.

The chain carries TRBV19 and TRBJ2-7; 9 bases agree with TRBD2. Germline loops: CDR1 LNHDA, CDR2 SQIVND (reference sequence). This CDR3 spans 13 amino acids. V dropped 5 bases and J dropped 5; count of bases not matched to a gene: 4. For the CDR3, the DNA is TGTGCCAGTAGTTGGTCTAGCGGGAACGAGCAGTACTTC. This sequence encodes CASSWSSGNEQYF.

The J gene is TRBJ2-7, the V gene TRBV7-2; TRBD2 matches at 12 bases. The CDR3 consists of 16 residues. CDR1 SGHTA and CDR2 FQGNSA come from the germline V gene. The V and J ends lost 5 bases and 3 bases, in that order; junction bases with no gene match: 8. CDR3 nucleotide sequence: TGTGCCAGCAGCATTACTCCGGGACTAGCGGGCTACGAGCAGTACTTC. Amino acids: CASSITPGLAGYEQYF.

This clonotype was picked up many times. CDR3 in amino acids: CASSLQTGNEKLFF. The CDR3 DNA follows: TGTGCCAGCAGCTTACAAACAGGGAATGAAAAACTGTTTTTT. The chain combines TRBV7-9 with TRBJ1-4; tentatively, D is TRBD1 (6 bases). This CDR3 contains 14 residues. V lost 2 bases and J lost 5, with 9 bases in between. Germline V gives CDR1 SEHNR, CDR2 FQNEAQ (reference sequence). The full variable domain, completed using reference TRBV7-9 and TRBJ1-4, is DTGVSQNPRHKITKRGQNVTFRCDPISEHNRLYWYRQTLGQGPEFLTYFQNEAQLEKSRLLSDRFSAERPKGSFSTLEIQRTEQGDSAMYLCASSLQTGNEKLFFGSGTQLSVL.

This clonotype was counted only a few times. The chain combines TRBV6-6 with TRBJ1-6, with no clear D. The CDR3 totals 12 residues. V lost 10 bases, J lost 8 bases, and 12 bases lay in between. Germline values: CDR1 MNHNY, CDR2 SVGAGI (reference sequence). This CDR3 reads CATSHGDSPLHF. Here the CDR3 DNA reads TGTGCCACCTCGCACGGGGATTCACCCCTCCACTTT.

This clonotype appeared a single time. A much more abundant neighbour one base away suggests this may be a read error. The V gene is TRBV2, the J gene TRBJ1-4; 8 bases align to TRBD1. Germline V gene lookup returns CDR1 SNHLY and CDR2 FYNNEI. The CDR3 extends over 15 amino acids. Here the CDR3 DNA reads TGTACCAGCACCTCCGGACAGGGCTTTCGTGAAAAACTGTTTTTT. Translated, it gives CTSTSGQGFREKLFF.

V usage is TRBV6-5 and J usage is TRBJ2-7; 10 bases match TRBD1. Germline values: CDR1 MNHEY, CDR2 SVGAGI. V was clipped by 4 bases and J by 7 bases; unmatched bases: 10. The CDR3 is 15 residues long. CDR3 in DNA: TGTGCCAGCAGTTTAGAGGGACAGGGGATAGAGGAGCAGTACTTC. Translating gives CASSLEGQGIEEQYF.

This clonotype has a count of ten or more. This chain links TRBV25-1 with TRBJ1-1; D is uncertain. Germline CDR1 and CDR2: MGHDK and SYGVNS. This CDR3 is 12 amino acids long. V shed 0 bases and J shed 7 bases, with 6 bases lying between them. In nucleotides, the CDR3 is TGTGCCAGCAGTGAATATCCGGGTGAAGCTTTCTTT. Translated, it gives CASSEYPGEAFF.

This clonotype was found many times. CDR3 bases: TGCGCCAGCAGCCAAGTAGAGTCACCCCTCCACTTT. It is translated as CASSQVESPLHF. This chain connects TRBV4-1 to TRBJ1-6; D gene ambiguous. This CDR3 is built from 12 residues. Germline V lookup: CDR1 MGHRA, CDR2 YSYEKL. V lost 1 base and J lost 10, with 5 bases in between.

On this clonotype: In this CDR3 the conserved last residue, phenylalanine or tryptophan, is missing, so a read error is likely. The DNA is left out, because the CDR3 cannot be placed on it with certainty; the CDR3 is given as TCRdb lists it. The chain is built from TRBV7-6 and TRBJ1-5; the D call of TRBD1 is as the table states it, not checked on the DNA. The CDR3 has 12 amino acids, counting both end residues. Per germline, CDR1 SGHVS and CDR2 FNYEAQ. CDR3 protein: CASSRRGLGAAA.

The gene calls are TRBV15 and TRBJ2-7; a possible D gene is TRBD2 (6 bases). The J call may not be correct, given that the DNA end is closer to TRBJ2-1. The CDR3 length is 14 residues. Germline-derived CDR1 and CDR2 are LNHNV and YYDKDF (reference sequence). Here the CDR3 reads CATSGTGSLNEQFF. In nucleotides, the CDR3 is TGTGCCACCAGCGGGACCGGGAGCCTCAATGAGCAGTTCTTC.

A few counts support this clonotype. The genes are TRBV19 and TRBJ1-1, with no clear D. The germline V gene encodes CDR1 LNHDA and CDR2 SQIVND (reference sequence). CDR3 length: 15 amino acids. Trimming removed 0 bases from V and 5 bases from J, with 13 bases in between. CDR3 sequence (DNA): TGTGCCAGTAGTATAGAAACCCCGACGGGGACTGAAGCTTTCTTT. This translates into CASSIETPTGTEAFF.